The 19 T cell receptor beta chains in this list originate from one sample, sequenced in a study of T-cell reconstitution after alpha-beta-depleted transplantation in children. Unique molecular identifiers were used to barcode this TCRbeta library. TCRdb analysed the PCR reads with MiXCR anew, one entry per CDR3 protein. Counted here are roughly 200,000 distinct CDR3 sequences, about 7% occurring once; the ten biggest clones make up just over 5.5%. The material sequenced was PBMCs, taken before TCRalphabeta/CD19-depleted stem cell transplant. Receptors were obtained from a boy aged 2 to 10 with acute lymphoblastic leukemia, due to receive a stem cell transplant.

This clonotype was observed at least ten times. V is TRBV7-2 and J is TRBJ1-1; 7 bases are shared with TRBD1. Losses at the gene ends were 6 bases for V and 10 bases for J; bases not matched to a gene: 14. Germline V CDR1 and CDR2: SGHTA, FQGNSA. This CDR3 region has 14 residues. The CDR3 sequence: CASSLAGQIKPAFF. The CDR3 nucleotides are TGTGCCAGCAGTCTAGCGGGACAGATCAAGCCAGCTTTCTTT.

The V and J genes are TRBV5-5 and TRBJ2-5; 9 positions match TRBD1. The CDR3 runs 17 residues. Germline assignment: CDR1 SGHKS and CDR2 YYEKEE (reference sequence). V gave up 4 bases and J gave up 2 bases; unmatched junction bases: 12. The CDR3 loop reads CASSPGQGSGWQETQYF. Written as DNA, the CDR3 is TGTGCCAGCAGCCCCGGACAGGGGAGCGGTTGGCAAGAGACCCAGTACTTC.

The chain joins TRBV15 to TRBJ1-6, with 8 bases that match TRBD1. The CDR3 covers 15 residues. Trimming removed 3 bases from V and 9 bases from J; junction bases left unmatched: 7. CDR1 LNHNV and CDR2 YYDKDF come from the germline V gene (reference sequence). The CDR3 sequence is CATSRLDRGSSPLHF. CDR3 sequence (DNA): TGTGCCACCAGCAGGCTAGACAGGGGCAGTTCACCCCTCCACTTT.

This clonotype came up a few times. The chain employs TRBV3-1 and TRBJ2-1; TRBD2 agrees at 10 bases. The junction had 12 bases not matched to a gene; V was cut back by 2 bases and J by 8 bases. This CDR3 is built from 17 residues. CDR1 LGHDT and CDR2 YNNKEL come from the germline V gene (reference sequence). The CDR3 region has the DNA TGTGCCAGCAGCCAACTAAGCGGGGGGGCGCAGGGGGATGAGCAGTTCTTC. Translated: CASSQLSGGAQGDEQFF.

This clonotype was recorded at least ten times. J is TRBJ2-5 and V is TRBV7-2; 7 nucleotides line up with TRBD2. There are 15 residues in the CDR3. After removal of 5 bases from V and 0 bases from J, the junction contained 6 bases not matched to a gene. CDR1 and CDR2 from the germline V gene are SGHTA and FQGNSA. CDR3 bases: TGTGCCAGCAGCACCCGGACTAGAGACCAAGAGACCCAGTACTTC. Translating it yields CASSTRTRDQETQYF.

Ten or more counts support this clonotype. The junction does not match germline at one end; this may be a read error. The chain is built from TRBV5-1 and TRBJ2-3; D is perhaps TRBD2 (7 bases). The germline CDR1 and CDR2 sequences are SGHRS and YFSETQ. The CDR3 has 15 amino acids. CDR3: CTSRGAGALTDTQYF. The CDR3 DNA is TGCACCAGCCGTGGGGCGGGGGCCCTCACAGATACGCAGTATTTT.

This clonotype was observed at least ten times. The rearrangement joins TRBV7-2 to TRBJ2-3; weak D call: TRBD1 (5 bases). The CDR3 consists of 16 residues. Looked up from germline, CDR1 is SGHTA and CDR2 is FQGNSA. Trimming cost V 7 bases and J 0 bases, with 17 bases left between them. The CDR3 DNA sequence: TGTGCCAGCACCTCTTCGACAGTGCCTAGCACAGATACGCAGTATTTT. The encoded protein is CASTSSTVPSTDTQYF.

This clonotype has only a few counts. The genes are TRBV20-1 and TRBJ2-7; D possibly uses TRBD1 or TRBD2 (5 bases each). V lost 1 base and J 9 bases, leaving 13 bases between the germline ends. Germline CDR1 and CDR2: DFQATT and SNEGSKA (reference sequence). There are 12 residues in the CDR3. CDR3 DNA: TGCAGTGCTAGAGGGGGACCACTCCGGCAGTACTTC. Protein product: CSARGGPLRQYF.

This clonotype was detected ten times or more. CDR3 in amino acids: CATAAGTNEKLFF. CDR3 sequence (DNA): TGTGCCACCGCTGCGGGAACTAATGAAAAACTGTTTTTT. The V gene is TRBV24-1, the J gene TRBJ1-4; D unresolved. Germline V gene sequence: CDR1 KGHDR, CDR2 SFDVKD. The germline V and J ends were trimmed by 9 bases and 1 base, with 8 bases remaining between them. The CDR3 contains 13 residues.

This clonotype has at least ten counts. This chain joins TRBV6-2 or TRBV6-3 and TRBJ2-7; tentatively, D is TRBD2 (6 bases). Between the trimmed V and J ends, which lost 6 bases and 5 bases, there was a span of 14 bases. Germline CDR1 is MNHEY and CDR2 is SVGEGT. This CDR3 is built from 13 residues. CDR3 sequence reads: CASRERRGDEQYF. The CDR3 coding sequence is TGTGCCAGCAGGGAGCGGCGGGGCGACGAGCAGTACTTC.

This clonotype was observed at least ten times. The rearrangement uses TRBV6-5 and TRBJ1-5; D remains unclear. Germline loops: CDR1 MNHEY, CDR2 SVGAGI. The CDR3 is 15 amino acids. V was clipped by 6 bases and J by 0 bases, with 12 bases between them. The CDR3 here is CASRPSLDSNQPQHF. DNA of the CDR3: TGTGCCAGCAGGCCATCTTTAGATAGCAATCAGCCCCAGCATTTT.

This clonotype was observed at least ten times. The V gene is TRBV12-3 or TRBV12-4, the J gene TRBJ2-3; D gene ambiguous. The CDR3 extends over 14 amino acids. The V and J ends lost 3 bases and 4 bases respectively, with 11 bases between them. The CDR3 DNA sequence: TGTGCCAGCAGTTTGCCAGGAACTTCAGATACGCAGTATTTT. Translated: CASSLPGTSDTQYF.

This clonotype was counted ten times or more. The chain is built from TRBV20-1 and TRBJ1-2, with a weak D call TRBD1 (5 bases). The V end lost 0 bases, the J end lost 0 bases, and 20 bases lay between the germline ends. From germline, CDR1 is DFQATT and CDR2 SNEGSKA (reference sequence). The CDR3 has 18 residues. CDR3 sequence: CSARDPGARQGSNYGYTF. For the CDR3, the DNA is TGCAGTGCTAGAGATCCCGGGGCACGGCAGGGTTCTAACTATGGCTACACCTTC.

CDR3 amino acids: CASSGSDMYEQYF. The CDR3 DNA reads TGTGCCAGCAGCGGCAGTGACATGTACGAGCAGTACTTC. The J gene is TRBJ2-7, the V gene TRBV9, with D unresolved. Trimming pared 3 bases from V and 4 bases from J, leaving 11 bases between. CDR1 and CDR2 from the germline V gene are SGDLS and YYNGEE. The CDR3 is 13 residues long.

The V call is TRBV3-1, the J call TRBJ2-1, with D uncertain. V was pared by 2 bases and J by 8 bases, with 7 bases between. CDR1 and CDR2 (germline): LGHDT, YNNKEL (reference sequence). The CDR3 contains 12 residues. This chain's CDR3 is CASSQLADEQFF. The CDR3 DNA reads as TGTGCCAGCAGCCAATTGGCCGATGAGCAGTTCTTC.

This clonotype has at least ten counts. J is TRBJ2-5 and V is TRBV5-8, with TRBD2 matching 11 bases. CDR3 length equals 16 residues. The germline V gene has CDR1 SGHTS and CDR2 YDEGEE. J lost 4 bases, V lost 0 bases, and 5 bases had no gene match. The CDR3 DNA reads as TGTGCCAGCAGCTTGGCCATAGCGGGAGGGCGAGAGACCCAGTACTTC. This encodes CASSLAIAGGRETQYF.

The chain employs TRBV5-6 and TRBJ1-6; D remains ambiguous. Per the germline V gene, CDR1 is SGHDT and CDR2 is YYEEEE. CDR3 size: 16 residues. The V end was cut by 0 bases, the J end by 0 bases, with 7 bases between. CDR3 sequence (DNA): TGTGCCAGCAGCTTGGACCTGCCCTCCTATAATTCACCCCTCCACTTT. Translation: CASSLDLPSYNSPLHF.

This rearrangement joins TRBV18 to TRBJ2-1; TRBD2 matches at 11 bases. Per germline, CDR1 KGHSH and CDR2 LQKENI. CDR3 length equals 19 residues. J lost 0 bases, V lost 0 bases, and 7 bases had no gene match. The CDR3 loop is CASSPPGLAVRSSYNEQFF. CDR3 nucleotides: TGTGCCAGCTCACCACCGGGACTAGCGGTTAGAAGCTCCTACAATGAGCAGTTCTTC.

This clonotype appeared many times. This sequence joins TRBV28 and TRBJ2-5; D gene unclear. Germline V gene sequence: CDR1 MDHEN, CDR2 SYDVKM. V shed 2 bases and J shed 1 base, with 8 bases lying between them. This CDR3 region has 14 residues. The CDR3 coding sequence is TGTGCCAGCAGTTTAAGTGCCGTCCAAGAGACCCAGTACTTC. As protein: CASSLSAVQETQYF. The full variable domain, its missing parts supplied by reference TRBV28 and TRBJ2-5, is DVKVTQSSRYLVKRTGEKVFLECVQDMDHENMFWYRQDPGLGLRLIYFSYDVKMKEKGDIPEGYSVSREKKERFSLILESASTNQTSMYLCASSLSAVQETQYFGPGTRLLVL.